The 9 T cell receptor beta chains below were found in one sample sequenced in a study of T cells in Graves' hyperthyroidism and ophthalmopathy. TCR beta CDR3 region amplification was performed from RNA transcripts. Carried out on the TCR CDR3, a first-round RT-PCR used the HTBI primer set. TCRdb used MiXCR to reprocess the multiplex PCR reads, holding one entry per CDR3 protein. The table has over 650,000 distinct CDR3 sequences, approximately 16% seen once. Sequencing was performed on blood. Every receptor here comes from a man between 18 and 35 years old with Graves' hyperthyroidism.

This clonotype came up many times. The chain uses TRBV12-3 or TRBV12-4 and TRBJ2-7; D possibly matches TRBD1 or TRBD2 (5 bases each). The V end was cut by 5 bases, the J end by 3 bases, with 17 bases between. This CDR3 is 15 amino acids long. The chain's CDR3 is CASSPRGQGHYEQYF. The CDR3 region has the DNA TGTGCCAGCAGTCCGCGCGGGCAGGGCCACTACGAGCAGTACTTC.

This clonotype occurred many times. The V call is TRBV6-2 or TRBV6-3, the J call TRBJ2-2; no clear D gene. The CDR3 extends over 18 amino acids. Trimming left V 5 bases short and J 6 bases short, with 25 bases between. Germline CDR1 reads MNHEY; CDR2 reads SVGEGT. The CDR3 bases are TGTGCCAGCAGTAAACTTGGGTCGGACCCCAGTCTCGCCGGGGAGCTGTTTTTT. Residues: CASSKLGSDPSLAGELFF.

The table lists this clonotype with a count of one. J is TRBJ2-1 and V is TRBV13; the D is unclear. The CDR3 covers 16 residues. CDR1 PRHDT and CDR2 FYEKMQ come from the germline V gene (reference sequence). V shed 6 bases and J shed 2 bases, with 17 bases lying between them. CDR3 in DNA: TGTGCCAGCAGTGAAGCGTTGAGGACCACCTACAATGAGCAGTTCTTC. This encodes CASSEALRTTYNEQFF.

This clonotype showed up many times. The rearrangement uses TRBV11-3 and TRBJ2-7; 7 positions agree with TRBD1. The CDR3 contains 16 residues. Germline-derived CDR1 and CDR2 are SGHNT and YENEEA. Losses at the gene ends were 5 bases for V and 3 bases for J; bases not matched to a gene: 13. The CDR3 here is CASSTTGFGRGYEQYF. CDR3 sequence (DNA): TGTGCCAGCAGCACGACAGGGTTTGGAAGGGGCTACGAGCAGTACTTC.

This clonotype was observed a few times. This chain joins TRBV2 and TRBJ2-1, with 9 bases identical to TRBD1. The CDR3 runs 14 residues. V lost 6 bases, J lost 8 bases, and 8 bases stayed unmatched. Germline V lookup: CDR1 SNHLY, CDR2 FYNNEI. CDR3 coding DNA: TGTGCCAGCAGACGGGACAGGGTAGAGGATGAGCAGTTCTTC. Translation gives CASRRDRVEDEQFF.

Many counts were recorded for this clonotype. This chain uses TRBV7-2 with TRBJ2-3; D is perhaps TRBD2 (5 bases). Germline V gene lookup returns CDR1 SGHTA and CDR2 FQGNSA. There are 15 residues in the CDR3. The germline V and J ends were trimmed by 6 bases and 2 bases, with 15 bases remaining between them. CDR3 DNA: TGTGCCAGCAGACGGGCGGGCTACCTCACAGATACGCAGTATTTT. Protein product: CASRRAGYLTDTQYF.

In its sample, this clonotype was seen many times. The chain uses TRBV20-1 and TRBJ2-5, with D uncertain. Germline assignment: CDR1 DFQATT and CDR2 SNEGSKA (reference sequence). CDR3 length: 10 amino acids. V lost 6 bases and J 3 bases, leaving 5 bases between the germline ends. The CDR3 DNA reads as TGCAGTGCGCAGAAAGAGACCCAGTACTTC. It yields the protein CSAQKETQYF.

Many counts were recorded for this clonotype. Written as DNA, the CDR3 is TGTGCCAGCAGTTTACTTAGGGGCGGGGGTGAGCAGTTCTTC. Translating it yields CASSLLRGGGEQFF. The V and J genes are TRBV12-3 or TRBV12-4 and TRBJ2-1, with 7 nucleotides matching TRBD2. The CDR3 has 14 residues. The V and J ends lost 2 bases and 9 bases, in that order; junction bases with no gene match: 7.

The chain carries TRBV18 and TRBJ1-1, with 8 bases matching TRBD1. The CDR3 spans 13 residues. J was trimmed by 6 bases and V by 4 bases; bases with no gene match: 4. The germline V gene has CDR1 KGHSH and CDR2 LQKENI. CDR3 coding DNA: TGTGCCAGCTCACAGGGACAGGCTTCTGAAGCTTTCTTT. It yields the protein CASSQGQASEAFF.